This entry lists 31 T cell receptor beta chains sequenced from one sample in a study of cytomegalovirus exposure and HLA in healthy donors (dated by TCRdb to about 2017). Library creation used the immunoSEQ multiplex PCR assay. For the multiplex PCR, a mixture combining 60 forward primers for TCR Vbeta segments and 13 reverse primers for TCR Jbeta segments was used. This is the immuneACCESS table as TCRdb keeps it, with only in-frame sequences that have V and J called. A part of the clones is gone; compared with another copy, unresolved V genes explain less than half, and the rest is unexplained. In all, the sample holds about 210,000 clones, and over 75% of those were seen once. The ten top clones hold approximately 10% of the sample. The sequenced sample consisted of PBMCs. The receptor set was obtained from a woman in her forties or fifties in good health and CMV-seropositive.

The table lists this clone with a count of one. The chain joins TRBV10-3 to TRBJ1-2; D is ambiguous. V lost 0 bases and J 8 bases, leaving 13 bases between the germline ends. CDR1 is ENHRY, CDR2 SYGVKD, per germline. This CDR3 has 14 amino acids. The CDR3 DNA is TGTGCCATCAGTGAGTCGATTGCGGCCCGCGGCTACACCTTC. This gives the protein CAISESIAARGYTF.

The gene calls are TRBV10-3 and TRBJ2-7; the D gene is possibly TRBD2 (6 bases). The CDR3 sequence is 15 residues long. Trimming shortened V by 0 bases and J by 6 bases, and 15 bases separated the two germline ends. The germline V gene has CDR1 ENHRY and CDR2 SYGVKD. The CDR3 nucleotides are TGTGCCATCAGTGAGTCTGGAGGGAAGGCGCCCGAGCAGTACTTC. Protein: CAISESGGKAPEQYF.

The V call is TRBV7-6, the J call TRBJ2-1, with 10 nucleotides matching TRBD1. Per the germline V gene, CDR1 is SGHVS and CDR2 is FNYEAQ. Trimming at V came to 1 base and at J to 6 bases, leaving 18 bases not matched to a gene. This CDR3 has 20 amino acids. Here the CDR3 reads CASSLDPPPWTGGISNEQFF. CDR3 coding DNA: TGTGCCAGCAGCTTAGACCCGCCTCCCTGGACAGGGGGAATAAGCAATGAGCAGTTCTTC.

This chain links TRBV5-1 with TRBJ1-2; 8 positions agree with TRBD1. With V trimmed by 0 bases and J by 8 bases, 9 bases remained unmatched. The germline V gene encodes CDR1 SGHRS and CDR2 YFSETQ. The CDR3 extends over 15 amino acids. This CDR3 reads CASSLAVQGAGGYTF. CDR3 nucleotides: TGCGCCAGCAGCTTGGCTGTTCAGGGGGCGGGCGGCTACACCTTC.

This rearrangement joins TRBV14 to TRBJ2-3; D may be TRBD1 (6 bases). The CDR3 is 16 residues long. Trimming stripped 2 bases from V and 2 bases from J, with 14 bases between. Germline assignment: CDR1 SGHDN and CDR2 FVKESK. CDR3 sequence (DNA): TGTGCCAGCAGCCAAAACCTGGGGACAAACACAGATACGCAGTATTTT. Translated: CASSQNLGTNTDTQYF. Full variable domain (outside the CDR3, taken from reference TRBV14 and TRBJ2-3): EAGVTQFPSHSVIEKGQTVTLRCDPISGHDNLYWYRRVMGKEIKFLLHFVKESKQDESGMPNNRFLAERTGGTYSTLKVQPAELEDSGVYFCASSQNLGTNTDTQYFGPGTRLTVL.

The chain combines TRBV7-9 with TRBJ2-7, with D perhaps matching TRBD1 (5 bases). The germline V gene encodes CDR1 SEHNR and CDR2 FQNEAQ (reference sequence). The CDR3 sequence is 14 residues long. V lost 6 bases and J 2 bases, leaving 14 bases between the germline ends. CDR3 loop: CASSLQGFTYEQYF. CDR3 nucleotide sequence: TGTGCCAGCAGTTTGCAGGGATTTACCTACGAGCAGTACTTC.

J is TRBJ2-1 and V is TRBV7-7; the match to TRBD2 covers 11 bases. Germline V gene data show CDR1 as SSHAT and CDR2 as FNYEAQ (reference sequence). The CDR3 is 16 amino acids. V was clipped by 5 bases and J by 10 bases; unmatched bases: 13. The CDR3 here is CASSETPSGGPGEQFF. In nucleotides, the CDR3 is TGTGCCAGCAGCGAAACCCCTAGCGGGGGGCCGGGGGAGCAGTTCTTC.

The rearrangement uses TRBV6-1 and TRBJ1-3; D unresolved. The V end was cut by 7 bases, the J end by 2 bases, with 9 bases between. The V gene's germline CDR1 is MNHNS and CDR2 SASEGT. The CDR3 is 13 residues long. The CDR3 loop reads CASTRGAGNTIYF. As DNA, the CDR3 is TGTGCCAGCACTCGGGGAGCTGGAAACACCATATATTTT.

The chain uses TRBV5-8 and TRBJ2-7; the match to TRBD2 covers 10 bases. V lost 0 bases and J lost 3; bases outside the gene matches: 15. This CDR3 region has 19 residues. Germline CDR1 is SGHTS and CDR2 is YDEGEE. The chain's CDR3 is CASSLVTQWGSGGHYEQYF. In DNA, the CDR3 is TGTGCCAGCAGCTTGGTTACCCAATGGGGTAGCGGGGGGCACTACGAGCAGTACTTC.

With regard to this clone: The sample carries other DNA sequences with the same CDR3. The V gene is TRBV18, the J gene TRBJ2-1; D gene uncertain. Trimming stripped 2 bases from V and 0 bases from J, with 8 bases between. This CDR3 region has 15 residues. The germline V gene encodes CDR1 KGHSH and CDR2 LQKENI. CDR3 amino acids: CASSPGQSSYNEQFF. The DNA for the CDR3 is TGTGCCAGCTCACCAGGGCAAAGCTCCTACAATGAGCAGTTCTTC.

The chain uses TRBV4-3 and TRBJ1-2, with D unresolved. Trimming cost V 1 base and J 2 bases, with 5 bases left between them. Germline V CDR1 and CDR2: LGHNA, YSLEER. The CDR3 extends over 13 amino acids. Here the CDR3 DNA reads TGCGCCAGCAGCCAAGGTCTGAACTATGGCTACACCTTC. This translates into CASSQGLNYGYTF.

J is TRBJ1-4 and V is TRBV19, with D tentatively TRBD1 (6 bases). The CDR3 totals 16 residues. V was shortened by 3 bases and J by 8 bases, with 19 bases between the two germline ends. Germline loops: CDR1 LNHDA, CDR2 SQIVND (reference sequence). CDR3 nucleotides: TGTGCCAGTAGTATTTCCTCCAGGGGAAGGGTAGAAAAACTGTTTTTT. Its translation is CASSISSRGRVEKLFF.

This chain links TRBV7-9 with TRBJ1-2; D is undetermined. The germline V and J ends were trimmed by 0 bases and 5 bases, with 7 bases remaining between them. The CDR3 has 13 amino acids. Germline lookup yields CDR1 SEHNR and CDR2 FQNEAQ (reference sequence). In DNA, the CDR3 is TGTGCCAGCAGCTTAGCAGGAGGGTATGGCTACACCTTC. Translation: CASSLAGGYGYTF.

The chain joins TRBV5-1 to TRBJ1-2, with TRBD1 as a possible D gene (5 bases). The CDR3 has 15 amino acids. Germline V lookup: CDR1 SGHRS, CDR2 YFSETQ. Trimming took off 1 base at V and 0 bases at J, with 10 bases between the two ends. Here the CDR3 reads CASSLSAGSNYGYTF. The CDR3 nucleotides read TGCGCCAGCAGCTTGTCGGCAGGGTCTAACTATGGCTACACCTTC.

CDR3 nucleotide sequence: TGCGCCAGCAGCCAAGTAACAGCCGCTAACTATGGCTACACCTTC. This sequence encodes CASSQVTAANYGYTF. The chain uses TRBV4-1 and TRBJ1-2; no firm D call. Trimming removed 1 base from V and 0 bases from J, with 9 bases in between. Germline V lookup: CDR1 MGHRA, CDR2 YSYEKL. This CDR3 comprises 15 residues.

The chain couples TRBV2 to TRBJ1-6; D is ambiguous. Germline CDR1 reads SNHLY; CDR2 reads FYNNEI. Deletions cut 4 bases from V and 0 bases from J, with 7 bases between. This CDR3 region has 15 residues. CDR3 sequence: CASSVTSSYNSPLHF. CDR3 bases: TGTGCCAGCAGTGTCACGAGCTCCTATAATTCACCCCTCCACTTT.

The gene calls are TRBV19 and TRBJ1-5; weak D call: TRBD1 (5 bases). Trimming removed 1 base from V and 7 bases from J, with 14 bases in between. Germline V gene lookup returns CDR1 LNHDA and CDR2 SQIVND (reference sequence). The CDR3 sequence is 15 residues long. CDR3 region: CASSIVPQVGQPQHF. The CDR3 region has the DNA TGTGCCAGTAGTATAGTACCACAGGTCGGACAGCCCCAGCATTTT.

The rearrangement joins TRBV7-2 to TRBJ1-6, with D uncertain. V lost 2 bases and J lost 7, with 12 bases in between. The germline V gene has CDR1 SGHTA and CDR2 FQGNSA. This CDR3 has 15 amino acids. The CDR3 loop is CASSLSPAGNSPLHF. DNA for the CDR3: TGTGCCAGCAGCTTATCGCCTGCGGGAAATTCACCCCTCCACTTT.

This clone was seen once. The V call is TRBV19, the J call TRBJ1-5, with 8 bases that match TRBD1. The CDR3 is made up of 14 amino acids. Germline CDR1 LNHDA, CDR2 SQIVND (reference sequence). V dropped 8 bases and J dropped 6; count of bases not matched to a gene: 9. DNA of the CDR3: TGTGCCAGTCGCGGGCAGGGGGCCAGTCAGCCCCAGCATTTT. This encodes CASRGQGASQPQHF.

The table lists this clone with a count of one. The chain is built from TRBV6-5 and TRBJ2-3; possibly TRBD2 for D (6 bases). This CDR3 has 15 amino acids. Germline-derived CDR1 and CDR2 are MNHEY and SVGAGI. V was cut by 9 bases and J by 0 bases, with 16 bases left in between. The CDR3 sequence: CASRLGGTSTDTQYF. The CDR3 DNA sequence: TGTGCCAGTCGGTTGGGGGGAACTAGCACAGATACGCAGTATTTT.

This sequence joins TRBV10-3 and TRBJ1-2; D remains ambiguous. The CDR3 is made up of 11 amino acids. Germline V CDR1 and CDR2: ENHRY, SYGVKD. Trimming pared 11 bases from V and 4 bases from J, leaving 11 bases between. The CDR3 coding sequence is TGTGCCGCCGAGAGGTTCTATGGCTACACCTTC. This encodes CAAERFYGYTF.

This rearrangement joins TRBV30 to TRBJ1-1; 8 bases agree with TRBD1. In germline, CDR1 is GTSNPN, CDR2 SVGIG (reference sequence). Trimming cost V 6 bases and J 5 bases; bases outside gene matches: 14. This CDR3 spans 15 amino acids. The CDR3 DNA reads TGTGCCTGTCAAACCAGGACAGGGATCCGTACTGAAGCTTTCTTT. Encoded protein: CACQTRTGIRTEAFF.

This clone has a handful of counts. This chain links TRBV19 with TRBJ1-4; D is possibly TRBD1 (5 bases). The germline V and J ends were trimmed by 5 bases and 5 bases, with 12 bases remaining between them. The germline V gene encodes CDR1 LNHDA and CDR2 SQIVND (reference sequence). CDR3 size: 14 residues. For the CDR3, the DNA is TGTGCCAGTAGTCCAAGACAGCTGAATGAAAAACTGTTTTTT. Translated: CASSPRQLNEKLFF.

This clone was counted between two and nine times. The chain carries TRBV5-1 and TRBJ1-4; D call uncertain. Germline V CDR1 and CDR2: SGHRS, YFSETQ. The CDR3 runs to 14 residues. With 4 bases removed from V and 6 bases from J, the gap between germline ends came to 13 bases. CDR3 sequence (DNA): TGCGCCAGCAGCCACAGAATCCCTGATGAAAAACTGTTTTTT. It yields the protein CASSHRIPDEKLFF. The variable domain in full, completed from reference TRBV5-1 and TRBJ1-4, reads KAGVTQTPRYLIKTRGQQVTLSCSPISGHRSVSWYQQTPGQGLQFLFEYFSETQRNKGNFPGRFSGRQFSNSRSEMNVSTLELGDSALYLCASSHRIPDEKLFFGSGTQLSVL.

This clone occurred once. The chain joins TRBV2 to TRBJ1-2, with 9 positions matching TRBD1. V lost 6 bases to trimming and J lost 4 bases; unmatched junction nucleotides: 6. Per germline, CDR1 SNHLY and CDR2 FYNNEI. CDR3 length equals 14 residues. The chain's CDR3 is CASRGTGNVYGYTF. CDR3 DNA: TGTGCCAGCAGAGGGACAGGGAACGTCTATGGCTACACCTTC.

The rearrangement links TRBV5-4 to TRBJ2-6; 7 bases agree with TRBD1. This CDR3 has 18 amino acids. Germline V CDR1 and CDR2: SGHNT, YYREEE (reference sequence). V dropped 4 bases and J dropped 4; count of bases not matched to a gene: 14. DNA for the CDR3: TGTGCCAGCAGCCCGTGGGACAGCGTTCCTATGGGGGCCAACGTCCTGACTTTC. Its protein product is CASSPWDSVPMGANVLTF.

This clone showed up just a few times. The V and J genes are TRBV5-6 and TRBJ2-3, with D unclear. This CDR3 has 13 residues. The germline CDR1 and CDR2 sequences are SGHDT and YYEEEE. Trimming took off 0 bases at V and 4 bases at J, with 6 bases between the two ends. This chain's CDR3 is CASSLGPADTQYF. CDR3 DNA: TGTGCCAGCAGCTTGGGGCCAGCAGATACGCAGTATTTT.

The chain carries TRBV6-5 and TRBJ1-5; 7 nucleotides agree with TRBD1. Germline values: CDR1 MNHEY, CDR2 SVGAGI. V lost 10 bases and J lost 5; bases outside the gene matches: 14. This CDR3 is 15 amino acids long. CDR3 amino acids: CATGVQGWGDQPQHF. In DNA form, the CDR3 reads TGTGCCACGGGGGTACAGGGGTGGGGGGATCAGCCCCAGCATTTT.

This chain connects TRBV10-3 to TRBJ1-2; a weak D match, TRBD1 (5 bases). The CDR3 covers 16 residues. Germline V gene sequence: CDR1 ENHRY, CDR2 SYGVKD. Trimming took off 5 bases at V and 4 bases at J, with 20 bases between the two ends. The CDR3 sequence: CAISPTDGQGIYGYTF. The CDR3 DNA follows: TGTGCCATCAGTCCAACGGACGGGCAGGGCATCTATGGCTACACCTTC.

This chain connects TRBV19 to TRBJ1-2; 9 bases line up with TRBD1. CDR1 and CDR2 from the germline V gene are LNHDA and SQIVND (reference sequence). J lost 4 bases, V lost 4 bases, and 13 bases had no gene match. The CDR3 contains 17 residues. The CDR3 DNA follows: TGTGCCAGTAGTACGGCGGACAGGGGAAGTGTTGCCTATGGCTACACCTTC. It translates to CASSTADRGSVAYGYTF.

This sequence joins TRBV5-1 and TRBJ2-7, with 7 nucleotides matching TRBD1. The V and J ends lost 0 bases and 1 base, in that order; junction bases with no gene match: 7. This CDR3 spans 16 amino acids. Germline assignment: CDR1 SGHRS and CDR2 YFSETQ. In DNA form, the CDR3 reads TGCGCCAGCAGCTTGGGCTTTGACAGGGAATCCTACGAGCAGTACTTC. This translates into CASSLGFDRESYEQYF.